This TCR beta chain was identified during a study of cytomegalovirus exposure and HLA in healthy donors. V lost 3 bases, J lost 6 bases, and 14 bases lay in between. The CDR3 runs 15 residues. CDR1 is KGHSH and CDR2 is LQKENI in the germline V gene. PCR amplification relied on 60 Vbeta primers (plus 13 Jbeta primers). Using immunoSEQ multiplex PCR, the repertoire was profiled, and TCRdb retains in-frame clones only, with some absent. The sample lists about 120,000 clones, about three quarters occurring once. The sample consisted of PBMCs. The rearrangement joins TRBV18 to TRBJ2-2; D remains ambiguous. The receptor was isolated from a female donor in good health and CMV-seronegative. Here the CDR3 DNA reads TGTGCCAGCTCACCTGGCGCCCTAGAGGCCGGGGAGCTGTTTTTT. It encodes CASSPGALEAGELFF.